This T cell receptor (beta chain) came from a study of blood T cell repertoires in COVID-19. Germline V lookup: CDR1 MNHEY, CDR2 SMNVEV (reference sequence). V lost 5 bases and J lost 10; bases outside the gene matches: 7. The CDR3 is made up of 13 amino acids. Clones were sequenced by immunoSEQ multiplex PCR, and TCRdb holds only the in-frame ones, with some missing. This table has 150,000 or so clones, roughly nine tenths appearing once. The Seattle patients joined while their infection was active and were tracked longitudinally afterward. The sequenced material came from peripheral blood. This TCR came from a man aged 18 to 29 with COVID-19, enrolled during active disease. This sequence joins TRBV27 and TRBJ2-1, with TRBD1 matching over 8 bases. Written as DNA, the CDR3 is TGTGCCAGCAGTACCGAGACAGGGGCCGAGCAGTTCTTC. The encoded protein is CASSTETGAEQFF.